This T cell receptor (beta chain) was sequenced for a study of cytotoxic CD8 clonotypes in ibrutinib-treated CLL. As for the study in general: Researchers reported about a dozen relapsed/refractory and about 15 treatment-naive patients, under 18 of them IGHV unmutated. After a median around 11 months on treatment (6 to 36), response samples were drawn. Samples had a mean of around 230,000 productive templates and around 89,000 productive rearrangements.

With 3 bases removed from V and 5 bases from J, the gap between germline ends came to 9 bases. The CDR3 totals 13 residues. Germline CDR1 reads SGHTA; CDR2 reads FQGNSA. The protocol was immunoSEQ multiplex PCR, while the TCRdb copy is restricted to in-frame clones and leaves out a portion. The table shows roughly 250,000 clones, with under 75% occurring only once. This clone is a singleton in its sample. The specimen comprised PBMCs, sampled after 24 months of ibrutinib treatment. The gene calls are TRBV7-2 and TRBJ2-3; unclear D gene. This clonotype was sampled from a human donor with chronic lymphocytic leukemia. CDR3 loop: CASSFFRLDTQYF. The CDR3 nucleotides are TGTGCCAGCAGCTTTTTTCGTTTAGATACGCAGTATTTT. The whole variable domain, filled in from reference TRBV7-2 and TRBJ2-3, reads GAGVSQSPSNKVTEKGKDVELRCDPISGHTALYWYRQSLGQGLEFLIYFQGNSAPDKSGLPSDRFSAERTGGSVSTLTIQRTQQEDSAVYLCASSFFRLDTQYFGPGTRLTVL.